One and the same sample provided the 18 T cell receptor beta chains below, sequenced in a study of CD8 T cells in Susac syndrome. Reverse transcription used about 0.45 to 1 ug RNA and random hexamers. One entry per CDR3 protein, called by TCRdb with MiXCR from the immunoSEQ multiplex PCR reads. In the table there are 140,000 or so distinct CDR3 sequences, roughly 95% of which are singletons. The material sequenced was CD4+ T cells from PBMCs. The receptors shown here come from a human donor in good health.

The CDR3 DNA sequence: TGTGCCAGCAGTGAACCCACCGCCAGGGTTGGCTACACCTTC. It translates to CASSEPTARVGYTF. This chain connects TRBV6-1 to TRBJ1-2; D is perhaps TRBD1 (5 bases). Looked up from germline, CDR1 is MNHNS and CDR2 is SASEGT. Trimming shortened V by 2 bases and J by 7 bases, and 14 bases separated the two germline ends. CDR3 size: 14 residues.

V and J are TRBV20-1 and TRBJ1-2, with D possibly being TRBD1 (5 bases). Germline V gives CDR1 DFQATT, CDR2 SNEGSKA (reference sequence). CDR3 length equals 14 residues. The V end was cut by 1 base, the J end by 8 bases, with 17 bases between. CDR3 sequence (DNA): TGCAGTGCTAGAGTGGGGCAGATCCTTAGCGGCTACACCTTC. As protein: CSARVGQILSGYTF.

The chain uses TRBV2 and TRBJ2-4; D is perhaps TRBD2 (5 bases). The CDR3 length is 13 residues. CDR1 is SNHLY, CDR2 FYNNEI, per germline. Trimming took off 5 bases at V and 5 bases at J, with 10 bases between the two ends. The CDR3 loop is CASSRGLQNIQYF. The CDR3 coding sequence is TGTGCCAGCAGTCGCGGACTTCAAAACATTCAGTACTTC.

The rearrangement links TRBV14 to TRBJ1-1, with 10 bases aligning to TRBD1. Trimming took 3 bases from V and 3 from J; bases not matched to a gene: 4. CDR1 SGHDN and CDR2 FVKESK come from the germline V gene. This CDR3 contains 15 residues. CDR3 region: CASSQWTGGHTEAFF. CDR3 sequence (DNA): TGTGCCAGCAGCCAGTGGACAGGGGGGCACACTGAAGCTTTCTTT.

The gene calls are TRBV29-1 and TRBJ1-6; D unresolved. With 4 bases removed from V and 7 bases from J, the gap between germline ends came to 11 bases. Per the germline V gene, CDR1 is SQVTM and CDR2 is ANQGSEA. There are 13 residues in the CDR3. CDR3 coding DNA: TGCAGCGTTGGATTGGCGGGCAATTCACCCCTCCACTTT. Translated, it gives CSVGLAGNSPLHF.

The rearrangement uses TRBV12-3 or TRBV12-4 and TRBJ2-1; D possibly corresponds to TRBD2 (5 bases). The CDR3 spans 13 residues. The germline V and J ends were trimmed by 10 bases and 3 bases, with 13 bases remaining between them. In DNA form, the CDR3 reads TGTGCCACCACGGAGGCGCTCTACAATGAGCAGTTCTTC. Translated: CATTEALYNEQFF.

The rearrangement uses TRBV5-1 and TRBJ2-1; 8 bases line up with TRBD1. The germline V gene encodes CDR1 SGHRS and CDR2 YFSETQ. This CDR3 has 15 amino acids. V trimming: 5 bases; J trimming: 0 bases; junction bases outside the gene matches: 4. The DNA of the CDR3 is TGCGCCAGCAGGGAAACAGGGGGCTCCTACAATGAGCAGTTCTTC. Its translation: CASRETGGSYNEQFF.

The chain links TRBV25-1 to TRBJ1-2; a possible D gene is TRBD1 (6 bases). Germline CDR1 and CDR2: MGHDK and SYGVNS. The CDR3 contains 17 residues. With 2 bases removed from V and 4 bases from J, the gap between germline ends came to 20 bases. This chain's CDR3 is CASSEPLDRPPLYGYTF. The CDR3 DNA sequence: TGTGCCAGCAGTGAACCCCTCGACAGGCCTCCCCTCTATGGCTACACCTTC.

This chain connects TRBV6-4 to TRBJ1-2; possibly TRBD1 for D (5 bases). Between the trimmed V and J ends, which lost 4 bases and 3 bases, there was a span of 12 bases. This CDR3 is built from 14 residues. Germline V gives CDR1 MRHNA, CDR2 SNTAGT. The CDR3 loop reads CASSGPGPHYGYTF. Written as DNA, the CDR3 is TGTGCCAGCAGTGGTCCGGGACCCCACTATGGCTACACCTTC.

This chain uses TRBV9 with TRBJ2-7, with 9 positions matching TRBD2. This CDR3 is built from 16 residues. The junction had 14 bases not matched to a gene; V was cut back by 4 bases and J by 6 bases. Per the germline V gene, CDR1 is SGDLS and CDR2 is YYNGEE. CDR3 coding DNA: TGTGCCAGCAGCCCCCGCCTTGGGCGGGAGGGCCCCGAGCAGTACTTC. Its translation: CASSPRLGREGPEQYF.

To note about this clonotype: It is unclear where the CDR3 begins or ends on the DNA, so no DNA is shown, and the CDR3 is as TCRdb lists it. The chain joins TRBV21-1 to TRBJ1-2; TRBD1 is the table's D call, not checked against the DNA. TRBV21-1 is tagged as a pseudogene. Both ends counted, the CDR3 spans 16 residues. The CDR3: CASSKPVGKGNYGYTF.

This clonotype was picked up one time. The chain carries TRBV6-6 and TRBJ1-1, with D maybe TRBD1 (6 bases). V was pared by 5 bases and J by 5 bases, with 18 bases between. The CDR3 contains 15 residues. Germline V gene data show CDR1 as MNHNY and CDR2 as SVGAGI (reference sequence). CDR3 coding DNA: TGTGCCAGCAGTCCCGACCGGGGGGCAGGTACTGAAGCTTTCTTT. It encodes CASSPDRGAGTEAFF.

The rearrangement joins TRBV10-3 to TRBJ2-6; a possible D gene is TRBD1 (5 bases). V was shortened by 6 bases and J by 0 bases, with 9 bases between the two germline ends. The CDR3 sequence is 15 residues long. Germline assignment: CDR1 ENHRY and CDR2 SYGVKD. The CDR3 is CAISFTGSGANVLTF. As DNA, the CDR3 is TGTGCCATCAGCTTCACAGGCTCTGGGGCCAACGTCCTGACTTTC.

The genes are TRBV19 and TRBJ2-2; possibly TRBD2 for D (6 bases). There are 16 residues in the CDR3. V gave up 2 bases and J gave up 1 base, with 11 bases separating them. The germline gives CDR1 LNHDA, CDR2 SQIVND (reference sequence). CDR3 nucleotides: TGTGCCAGTAGTATATATTTGCGGGAGAACACCGGGGAGCTGTTTTTT. It specifies CASSIYLRENTGELFF.

CDR3 DNA sequence: TGTGCCGGATCTAGGTTCCAAGAGACCCAGTACTTC. Translated: CAGSRFQETQYF. The genes are TRBV5-4 and TRBJ2-5; D unresolved. V was clipped by 10 bases and J by 1 base, with 11 bases between them. The germline CDR1 and CDR2 sequences are SGHNT and YYREEE (reference sequence). This CDR3 comprises 12 residues.

V gene TRBV5-6 combines with J gene TRBJ1-1; D is ambiguous. The germline gives CDR1 SGHDT, CDR2 YYEEEE. V lost 2 bases and J 1 base, leaving 9 bases between the germline ends. The CDR3 is 14 amino acids. In DNA, the CDR3 is TGTGCCAGCAGCTTTGCTCAGCGGAACACTGAAGCTTTCTTT. Its protein product is CASSFAQRNTEAFF. The complete variable domain, with remaining parts taken from reference TRBV5-6 and TRBJ1-1, reads DAGVTQSPTHLIKTRGQQVTLRCSPKSGHDTVSWYQQALGQGPQFIFQYYEEEERQRGNFPDRFSGHQFPNYSSELNVNALLLGDSALYLCASSFAQRNTEAFFGQGTRLTVV.

The rearrangement uses TRBV5-6 and TRBJ1-1; D uncertain. With 1 base removed from V and 3 bases from J, the gap between germline ends came to 13 bases. Per the germline V gene, CDR1 is SGHDT and CDR2 is YYEEEE. The CDR3 spans 15 residues. CDR3 sequence reads: CASSLIGQRDTEAFF. CDR3 bases: TGTGCCAGCAGCTTGATAGGCCAGCGGGACACTGAAGCTTTCTTT.

The chain has TRBV7-9 and TRBJ2-1; perhaps TRBD2 as D (5 bases). There are 14 residues in the CDR3. Germline V gene sequence: CDR1 SEHNR, CDR2 FQNEAQ (reference sequence). The V gene lost 3 bases and the J gene lost 0 bases, with 6 bases spanning the gap. The CDR3 nucleotides read TGTGCCAGCAGCTTGGACTTCTCCTACAATGAGCAGTTCTTC. Its protein product is CASSLDFSYNEQFF.